These 10 T cell receptor beta chains share one sample of origin, sequenced in a study of shared clonotypes between healthy human individuals. Sequenced by immunoSEQ multiplex PCR; TCRdb stores in-frame clones only, minus some. The sample holds about 980,000 clones; approximately 80% are singletons and the top ten take about 1.5%. Sequenced: memory CD4+ T cells sorted from blood. Subset denoted: CD45RA-negative fraction. These receptors were collected from a man aged 18 to 30 in good health.

This chain's CDR3 is CASSLRPTSAGTEAFF. The CDR3 DNA reads TGCGCCAGCAGCTTGCGCCCGACCTCGGCGGGCACTGAAGCTTTCTTT. The chain combines TRBV5-1 with TRBJ1-1; D not resolved. V was clipped by 1 base and J by 4 bases, with 17 bases between them. The CDR3 spans 16 residues. Germline CDR1 SGHRS, CDR2 YFSETQ.

The chain links TRBV5-1 to TRBJ1-1, with unresolved D. The CDR3 spans 17 residues. Germline CDR1 SGHRS, CDR2 YFSETQ. The ends were cut back, 0 bases at V and 0 bases at J, with 15 bases in the middle. CDR3: CASSLGRPLLLNTEAFF. The CDR3 DNA is TGCGCCAGCAGCTTGGGCAGGCCTCTCCTTTTGAACACTGAAGCTTTCTTT.

The chain recombines TRBV27 with TRBJ2-4; 7 bases line up with TRBD2. V lost 6 bases to trimming and J lost 3 bases; unmatched junction nucleotides: 8. The CDR3 extends over 15 amino acids. Per the germline V gene, CDR1 is MNHEY and CDR2 is SMNVEV (reference sequence). The chain's CDR3 is CASSPYGGDKNIQYF. CDR3 in DNA: TGTGCCAGCAGCCCTTATGGGGGGGACAAAAACATTCAGTACTTC.

This chain links TRBV10-3 with TRBJ2-3, with 10 positions matching TRBD1. V lost 0 bases, J lost 6 bases, and 3 bases stayed unmatched. The CDR3 length is 15 residues. Germline V gene sequence: CDR1 ENHRY, CDR2 SYGVKD. CDR3 in DNA: TGTGCCATCAGTGAGTCGGACAGGGGGACCGATACGCAGTATTTT. Translated, it gives CAISESDRGTDTQYF.

The V and J genes are TRBV28 and TRBJ2-7, with D unclear. This CDR3 spans 12 amino acids. Germline V gene data show CDR1 as MDHEN and CDR2 as SYDVKM. V was clipped by 5 bases and J by 3 bases, with 8 bases between them. CDR3 region: CASSERVYEQYF. DNA of the CDR3: TGTGCCAGCAGTGAGCGAGTCTACGAGCAGTACTTC.

A note on this clone: In the same sample, other DNA sequences code for this CDR3. V and J are TRBV10-1 and TRBJ1-5; no clear D. Trimming took off 3 bases at V and 0 bases at J, with 0 bases between the two ends. The CDR3 sequence is 12 residues long. Germline CDR1 WNHNN, CDR2 SYGVQD (reference sequence). Here the CDR3 DNA reads TGCGCCAGCAGTGATAGCAATCAGCCCCAGCATTTT. Its translation: CASSDSNQPQHF.

This sequence joins TRBV6-1 and TRBJ1-6; no firm D call. The CDR3 is 8 residues long. CDR1 and CDR2 from the germline V gene are MNHNS and SASEGT. The CDR3 DNA follows: TGTGGGACGCGACCCCTCCACTTT. Amino acids: CGTRPLHF.

The gene calls are TRBV7-8 and TRBJ2-7; D unclear. Trimming removed 2 bases at V and 0 bases at J, with 11 bases between. The CDR3 covers 15 residues. Germline CDR1 is SGHVS and CDR2 is FQNEAQ. In DNA form, the CDR3 reads TGTGCCAGCAGCTTAATTACTGGCAGCTCCTACGAGCAGTACTTC. It encodes CASSLITGSSYEQYF.

This clone was detected ten times or more. This chain connects TRBV29-1 to TRBJ2-3; no clear D. The CDR3 spans 13 residues. Germline loops: CDR1 SQVTM, CDR2 ANQGSEA. V was clipped by 3 bases and J by 7 bases, with 14 bases between them. CDR3: CSVEGPGRNTQYF. CDR3 bases: TGCAGCGTTGAGGGCCCCGGACGAAATACGCAGTATTTT.

Of note for this clone: The same CDR3 arises from other DNA sequences in this sample as well. The J gene is TRBJ2-5, the V gene TRBV7-9; 11 nucleotides match TRBD1. After removal of 5 bases from V and 4 bases from J, the junction contained 3 bases not matched to a gene. The CDR3 extends over 14 amino acids. Germline V gives CDR1 SEHNR, CDR2 FQNEAQ (reference sequence). CDR3 loop: CASSPGQGGETQYF. The CDR3 DNA follows: TGTGCCAGCAGCCCGGGACAGGGGGGAGAGACCCAGTACTTC.